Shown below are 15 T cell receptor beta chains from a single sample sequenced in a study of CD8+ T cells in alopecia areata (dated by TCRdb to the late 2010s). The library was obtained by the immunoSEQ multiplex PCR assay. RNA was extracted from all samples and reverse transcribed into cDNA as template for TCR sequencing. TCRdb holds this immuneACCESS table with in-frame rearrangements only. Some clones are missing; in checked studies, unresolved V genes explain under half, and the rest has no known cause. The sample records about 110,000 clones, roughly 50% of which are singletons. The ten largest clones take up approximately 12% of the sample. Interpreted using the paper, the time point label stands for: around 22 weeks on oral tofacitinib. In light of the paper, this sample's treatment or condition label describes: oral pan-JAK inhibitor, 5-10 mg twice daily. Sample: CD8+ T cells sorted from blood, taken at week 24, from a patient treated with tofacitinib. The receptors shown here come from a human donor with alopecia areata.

CDR3 nucleotides: TGTGCCAGCAGCCCTGAGGGGACAGGGCGAAAAGAGACCCAGTACTTC. It encodes CASSPEGTGRKETQYF. This chain uses TRBV5-6 with TRBJ2-5; 9 nucleotides align to TRBD1. V lost 4 bases to trimming and J lost 3 bases; unmatched junction nucleotides: 10. This CDR3 region has 16 residues. Germline-derived CDR1 and CDR2 are SGHDT and YYEEEE.

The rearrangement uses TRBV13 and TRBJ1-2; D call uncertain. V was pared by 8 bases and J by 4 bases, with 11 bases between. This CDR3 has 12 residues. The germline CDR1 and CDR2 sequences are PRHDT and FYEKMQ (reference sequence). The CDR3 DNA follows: TGTGCCAGCGTGGACGGTACCTATGGCTACACCTTC. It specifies CASVDGTYGYTF.

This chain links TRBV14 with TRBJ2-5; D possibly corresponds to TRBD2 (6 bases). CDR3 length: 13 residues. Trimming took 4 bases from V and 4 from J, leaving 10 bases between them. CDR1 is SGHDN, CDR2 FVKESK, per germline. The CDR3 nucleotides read TGTGCCAGCAGCCGGGACTCGGGAGAGACCCAGTACTTC. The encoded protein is CASSRDSGETQYF.

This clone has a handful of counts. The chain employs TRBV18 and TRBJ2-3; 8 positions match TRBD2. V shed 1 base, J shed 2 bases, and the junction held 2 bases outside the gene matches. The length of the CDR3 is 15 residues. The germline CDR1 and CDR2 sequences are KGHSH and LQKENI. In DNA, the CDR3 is TGTGCCAGCTCACCACGGACTAGCTCCACAGATACGCAGTATTTT. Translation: CASSPRTSSTDTQYF. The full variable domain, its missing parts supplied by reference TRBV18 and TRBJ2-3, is NAGVMQNPRHLVRRRGQEARLRCSPMKGHSHVYWYRQLPEEGLKFMVYLQKENIIDESGMPKERFSAEFPKEGPSILRIQQVVRGDSAAYFCASSPRTSSTDTQYFGPGTRLTVL.

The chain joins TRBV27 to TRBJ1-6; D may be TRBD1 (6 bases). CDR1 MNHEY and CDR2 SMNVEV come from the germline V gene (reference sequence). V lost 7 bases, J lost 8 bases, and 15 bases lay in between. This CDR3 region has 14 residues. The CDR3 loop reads CASIVQGSDSPLHF. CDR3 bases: TGTGCCAGCATCGTACAGGGTTCGGATTCACCCCTCCACTTT.

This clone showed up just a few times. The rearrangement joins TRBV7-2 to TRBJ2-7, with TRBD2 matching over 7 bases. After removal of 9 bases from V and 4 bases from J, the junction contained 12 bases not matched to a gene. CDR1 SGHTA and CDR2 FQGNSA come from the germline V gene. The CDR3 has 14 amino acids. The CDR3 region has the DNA TGTGCCAGTACGGTAACTAGCGAATCGTACGAGCAGTACTTC. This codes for CASTVTSESYEQYF. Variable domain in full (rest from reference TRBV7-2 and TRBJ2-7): GAGVSQSPSNKVTEKGKDVELRCDPISGHTALYWYRQSLGQGLEFLIYFQGNSAPDKSGLPSDRFSAERTGGSVSTLTIQRTQQEDSAVYLCASTVTSESYEQYFGPGTRLTVT.

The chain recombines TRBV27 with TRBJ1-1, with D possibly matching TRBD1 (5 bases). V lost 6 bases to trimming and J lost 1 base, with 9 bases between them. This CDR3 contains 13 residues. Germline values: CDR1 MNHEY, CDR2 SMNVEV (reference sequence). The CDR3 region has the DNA TGTGCCAGCAGCCCCGGGGGGAACACTGAAGCTTTCTTT. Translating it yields CASSPGGNTEAFF.

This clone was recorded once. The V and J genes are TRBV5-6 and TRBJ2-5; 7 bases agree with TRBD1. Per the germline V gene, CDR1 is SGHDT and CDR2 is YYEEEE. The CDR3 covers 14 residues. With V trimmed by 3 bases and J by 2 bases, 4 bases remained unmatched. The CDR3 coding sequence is TGTGCCAGCAGCTACGGGACAGAACAAGAGACCCAGTACTTC. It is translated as CASSYGTEQETQYF.

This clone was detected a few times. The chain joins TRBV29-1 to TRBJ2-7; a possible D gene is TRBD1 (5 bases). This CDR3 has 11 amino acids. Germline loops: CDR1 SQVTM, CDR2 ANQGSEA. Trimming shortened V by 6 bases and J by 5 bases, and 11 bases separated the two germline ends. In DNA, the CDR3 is TGCAGCGTCTCGGACACCCACGAGCAGTACTTC. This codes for CSVSDTHEQYF.

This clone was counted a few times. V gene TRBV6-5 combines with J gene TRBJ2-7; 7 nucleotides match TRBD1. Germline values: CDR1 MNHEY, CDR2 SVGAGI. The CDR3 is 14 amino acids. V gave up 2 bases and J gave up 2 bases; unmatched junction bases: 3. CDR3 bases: TGTGCCAGCAGTTACGACAGGGCCCCCTACGAGCAGTACTTC. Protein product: CASSYDRAPYEQYF.

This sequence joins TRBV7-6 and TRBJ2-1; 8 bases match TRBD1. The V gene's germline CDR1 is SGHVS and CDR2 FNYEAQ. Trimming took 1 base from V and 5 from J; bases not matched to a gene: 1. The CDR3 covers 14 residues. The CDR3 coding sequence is TGTGCCAGCAGCTTAGAACAGGGGGACAATGAGCAGTTCTTC. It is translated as CASSLEQGDNEQFF.

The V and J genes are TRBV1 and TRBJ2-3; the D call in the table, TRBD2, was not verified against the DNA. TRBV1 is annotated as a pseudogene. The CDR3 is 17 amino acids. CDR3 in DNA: TGCACCAGCAGCCAAGAAAATGGGCTAGCGAACCGAGATACGCAGTATTTT. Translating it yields CTSSQENGLANRDTQYF.

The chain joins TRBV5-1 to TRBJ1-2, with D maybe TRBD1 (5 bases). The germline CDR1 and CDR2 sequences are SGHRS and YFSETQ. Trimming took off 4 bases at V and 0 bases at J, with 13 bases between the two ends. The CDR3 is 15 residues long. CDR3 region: CASSETEEPNYGYTF. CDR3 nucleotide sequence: TGCGCCAGCAGCGAGACAGAGGAACCTAACTATGGCTACACCTTC.

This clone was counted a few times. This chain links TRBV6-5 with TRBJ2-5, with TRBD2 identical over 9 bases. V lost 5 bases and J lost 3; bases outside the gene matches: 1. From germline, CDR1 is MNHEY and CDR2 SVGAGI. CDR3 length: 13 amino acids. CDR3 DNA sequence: TGTGCCAGCAGTAGACTAGCGGAAGAGACCCAGTACTTC. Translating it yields CASSRLAEETQYF.

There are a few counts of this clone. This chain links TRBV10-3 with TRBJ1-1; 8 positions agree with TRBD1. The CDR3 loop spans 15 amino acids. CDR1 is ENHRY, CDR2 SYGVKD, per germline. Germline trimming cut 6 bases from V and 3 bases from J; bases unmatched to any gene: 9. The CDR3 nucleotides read TGTGCCATCAGCGAGGCCGAGACAGGGGACACTGAAGCTTTCTTT. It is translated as CAISEAETGDTEAFF.